The 27 T cell receptor beta chains below were found in one sample sequenced in a study of blood T cell repertoires in COVID-19. Clones were sequenced by immunoSEQ multiplex PCR, and TCRdb holds only the in-frame ones, with some missing. The sample has some 68,000 clones, roughly 87% seen once. Sequencing used peripheral blood. These receptors were collected from a woman in her 50s with COVID-19, enrolled during active disease.

The chain uses TRBV11-2 and TRBJ2-7; D is possibly TRBD2 (6 bases). The CDR3 contains 14 residues. The V gene's germline CDR1 is SGHAT and CDR2 FQNNGV. Trimming stripped 5 bases from V and 3 bases from J, with 14 bases between. The CDR3 DNA follows: TGTGCCAGCAGCCGGGTCGTCGGGGGCTACGAGCAGTACTTC. This codes for CASSRVVGGYEQYF.

The gene calls are TRBV24-1 and TRBJ2-1; TRBD2 aligns across 7 bases. Trimming removed 7 bases from V and 7 bases from J; junction bases left unmatched: 6. Germline CDR1 is KGHDR and CDR2 is SFDVKD. The CDR3 length is 13 residues. The CDR3 spells CATSSGLVNEQFF. The CDR3 region has the DNA TGTGCCACCAGCAGTGGACTAGTAAATGAGCAGTTCTTC.

This clone was observed a handful of times. The chain joins TRBV5-4 to TRBJ1-6; no clear D. Germline V gene lookup returns CDR1 SGHNT and CDR2 YYREEE (reference sequence). The CDR3 consists of 14 residues. V dropped 2 bases and J dropped 5 bases, with 8 bases sitting between them. The CDR3 DNA follows: TGTGCCAGCAGCTTCTACGAAAATAATTCACCCCTCCACTTT. Protein sequence: CASSFYENNSPLHF.

The chain couples TRBV28 to TRBJ1-6; 7 bases align to TRBD1. The V gene end was trimmed by 8 bases and the J gene end by 14 bases; junction bases not matched to a gene: 15. The length of the CDR3 is 14 residues. CDR1 and CDR2 from the germline V gene are MDHEN and SYDVKM. The CDR3 nucleotides are TGTGCCAGCGGTACAATGGACGAGGGGGCGACCCTCCACTTT. Translation: CASGTMDEGATLHF.

The chain links TRBV5-1 to TRBJ2-1, with D unresolved. V shed 0 bases and J shed 10 bases, with 11 bases lying between them. The CDR3 loop spans 13 amino acids. Germline CDR1 is SGHRS and CDR2 is YFSETQ. CDR3 sequence reads: CASSLATPGEQFF. CDR3 coding DNA: TGCGCCAGCAGCTTGGCGACTCCCGGCGAGCAGTTCTTC.

V is TRBV11-2 and J is TRBJ2-3; 7 bases match TRBD2. The CDR3 has 14 residues. Trimming removed 8 bases from V and 4 bases from J; junction bases left unmatched: 9. Germline lookup yields CDR1 SGHAT and CDR2 FQNNGV. CDR3 in DNA: TGTGCCAGCGACAATGGGGGGGGTCCAGATACGCAGTATTTT. It yields the protein CASDNGGGPDTQYF. Full variable domain (rest looked up from reference TRBV11-2 and TRBJ2-3): EAGVAQSPRYKIIEKRQSVAFWCNPISGHATLYWYQQILGQGPKLLIQFQNNGVVDDSQLPKDRFSAERLKGVDSTLKIQPAKLEDSAVYLCASDNGGGPDTQYFGPGTRLTVL.

This clone was seen a few times. The chain couples TRBV7-8 to TRBJ2-1, with D perhaps matching TRBD2 (5 bases). Germline V gene lookup returns CDR1 SGHVS and CDR2 FQNEAQ. The CDR3 extends over 15 amino acids. The V gene lost 2 bases and the J gene lost 6 bases, with 14 bases spanning the gap. The CDR3 region is CASSLRGISPNEQFF. CDR3 DNA: TGTGCCAGCAGCTTAAGAGGGATAAGCCCCAATGAGCAGTTCTTC. Full variable domain (missing parts from reference TRBV7-8 and TRBJ2-1): GAGVSQSPRYKVAKRGQDVALRCDPISGHVSLFWYQQALGQGPEFLTYFQNEAQLDKSGLPSDRFFAERPEGSVSTLKIQRTQQEDSAVYLCASSLRGISPNEQFFGPGTRLTVL.

The chain couples TRBV5-1 to TRBJ2-5, with a weak D call TRBD2 (6 bases). This CDR3 is 13 amino acids long. Trimming removed 1 base from V and 3 bases from J, with 7 bases in between. Per germline, CDR1 SGHRS and CDR2 YFSETQ. The CDR3, as DNA: TGCGCCAGCAGCTTGACGGGAGAAGAGACCCAGTACTTC. This translates into CASSLTGEETQYF. Full variable domain (remainder filled in from reference TRBV5-1 and TRBJ2-5): KAGVTQTPRYLIKTRGQQVTLSCSPISGHRSVSWYQQTPGQGLQFLFEYFSETQRNKGNFPGRFSGRQFSNSRSEMNVSTLELGDSALYLCASSLTGEETQYFGPGTRLLVL.

The V and J genes are TRBV5-1 and TRBJ2-1, with TRBD2 as a possible D gene (6 bases). CDR1 and CDR2 (germline): SGHRS, YFSETQ. Trimming left V 4 bases short and J 9 bases short, with 14 bases between. This CDR3 contains 13 residues. The CDR3 nucleotides are TGCGCCAGCAGCCCCAGGGAGGATACTGAGCAGTTCTTC. Its protein is CASSPREDTEQFF.

The rearrangement uses TRBV10-1 and TRBJ2-1; D possibly corresponds to TRBD1 (5 bases). CDR1 is WNHNN, CDR2 SYGVQD, per germline (reference sequence). CDR3 length equals 18 residues. V lost 3 bases and J lost 3, with 21 bases in between. This chain's CDR3 is CASSEPRETVSNYNEQFF. CDR3 bases: TGCGCCAGCAGTGAACCCCGAGAGACAGTCTCCAACTACAATGAGCAGTTCTTC.

J is TRBJ2-7 and V is TRBV7-2; 7 nucleotides line up with TRBD2. The CDR3 extends over 15 amino acids. CDR1 SGHTA and CDR2 FQGNSA come from the germline V gene. Trimming took 5 bases from V and 2 from J; bases not matched to a gene: 9. This CDR3 is CASSPSRGRAYEQYF. The DNA for the CDR3 is TGTGCCAGCAGCCCCAGCCGCGGGAGAGCCTACGAGCAGTACTTC.

V is TRBV23-1 and J is TRBJ2-1; the match to TRBD2 covers 10 bases. TRBV23-1 is assigned to the ORF class and has an uncertain function. V gave up 4 bases and J gave up 7 bases; unmatched junction bases: 19. The CDR3 is 19 residues long. CDR3 coding DNA: TGCGCCAGCAGTCCTAGGGACAACCTTTTAGCGGGAGGAGGGAATGAGCAGTTCTTC. Translated, it gives CASSPRDNLLAGGGNEQFF.

The CDR3 DNA reads as TGTGCCAGCAGCTTGGGGACTAGCGGGAGCACAGATACGCAGTATTTT. Encoded protein: CASSLGTSGSTDTQYF. This rearrangement joins TRBV5-5 to TRBJ2-3; the match to TRBD2 covers 11 bases. The V gene's germline CDR1 is SGHKS and CDR2 YYEKEE (reference sequence). The CDR3 loop spans 16 amino acids. After removal of 0 bases from V and 0 bases from J, the junction contained 0 bases not matched to a gene.

This chain links TRBV24-1 with TRBJ1-5; D unclear. The germline gives CDR1 KGHDR, CDR2 SFDVKD. The CDR3 has 12 amino acids. V shed 4 bases and J shed 11 bases, with 11 bases lying between them. Written as DNA, the CDR3 is TGTGCCACCAGTGACACCATATCAGCCCAGCATTTT. Translating gives CATSDTISAQHF.

The chain recombines TRBV7-2 with TRBJ2-7; TRBD1 matches 10 bases. The CDR3 has 13 residues. V was clipped by 4 bases and J by 6 bases; unmatched bases: 3. The germline V gene encodes CDR1 SGHTA and CDR2 FQGNSA. DNA for the CDR3: TGTGCCAGCAGCTCGGGACAGGGGCTCGAGCAGTACTTC. Translated, it gives CASSSGQGLEQYF.

CDR3 protein: CASSQVGQGNTEAFF. In nucleotides, the CDR3 is TGCGCCAGCAGCCAAGTGGGCCAGGGGAACACTGAAGCTTTCTTT. The chain joins TRBV4-1 to TRBJ1-1; tentatively, D is TRBD1 (5 bases). Germline V lookup: CDR1 MGHRA, CDR2 YSYEKL. V lost 1 base, J lost 1 base, and 10 bases lay in between. CDR3 length: 15 residues.

CDR3 in amino acids: CASSSGLYGELFF. CDR3 nucleotide sequence: TGTGCCAGCAGCTCGGGACTTTACGGGGAGCTGTTTTTT. V and J are TRBV5-4 and TRBJ2-2, with D tentatively TRBD2 (6 bases). V dropped 3 bases and J dropped 7 bases, with 10 bases sitting between them. The CDR3 sequence is 13 residues long. Germline-derived CDR1 and CDR2 are SGHNT and YYREEE (reference sequence).

The rearrangement links TRBV5-1 to TRBJ2-7, with 11 bases aligning to TRBD2. The CDR3 covers 15 residues. Germline V gene lookup returns CDR1 SGHRS and CDR2 YFSETQ. Unmatched junction bases numbered 3, after V lost 2 bases and J lost 2 bases. The CDR3 nucleotides read TGCGCCAGCAGCTTTAATAGCGGGAGGGCCTACGAGCAGTACTTC. Amino acids: CASSFNSGRAYEQYF.

J is TRBJ2-7 and V is TRBV14; D perhaps matches TRBD2 (6 bases). Deletions cut 4 bases from V and 3 bases from J, with 22 bases between. There are 17 residues in the CDR3. Germline V gene lookup returns CDR1 SGHDN and CDR2 FVKESK. CDR3 sequence reads: CASSPLSGKTPNYEQYF. The DNA of the CDR3 is TGTGCCAGCAGCCCGCTTAGCGGAAAAACCCCTAACTACGAGCAGTACTTC.

CDR3 sequence: CASSSLSGSIHNEQFF. The CDR3 region has the DNA TGCGCCAGCAGCAGTCTCTCCGGGAGTATCCACAATGAGCAGTTCTTC. This chain connects TRBV5-1 to TRBJ2-1, with D perhaps matching TRBD2 (6 bases). Trimming shortened V by 4 bases and J by 5 bases, and 19 bases separated the two germline ends. Germline V gene data show CDR1 as SGHRS and CDR2 as YFSETQ. This CDR3 contains 16 residues.

The CDR3 DNA reads as TGTGCCAGCAGGGCTCAGGGGACACATCAGCCCCAGCATTTT. It is translated as CASRAQGTHQPQHF. This chain joins TRBV28 and TRBJ1-5, with a possible D match to TRBD1 (6 bases). V dropped 6 bases and J dropped 5 bases, with 14 bases sitting between them. The CDR3 length is 14 residues. Germline-derived CDR1 and CDR2 are MDHEN and SYDVKM.

The V and J genes are TRBV12-3 or TRBV12-4 and TRBJ1-1; D gene ambiguous. The V gene lost 9 bases and the J gene lost 7 bases, with 12 bases spanning the gap. The CDR3 length is 11 residues. CDR3 protein: CASTSYGEAFF. Here the CDR3 DNA reads TGTGCCAGTACTAGCTATGGTGAAGCTTTCTTT.

This chain links TRBV19 with TRBJ2-1, with 8 bases aligning to TRBD2. Germline V gene lookup returns CDR1 LNHDA and CDR2 SQIVND (reference sequence). The CDR3 contains 13 residues. Germline trimming cut 5 bases from V and 9 bases from J; bases unmatched to any gene: 6. The CDR3 DNA reads as TGTGCCAGTAGTTGGGGACTAGAGGCTGAGCAGTTCTTC. Encoded protein: CASSWGLEAEQFF.

V is TRBV12-5 and J is TRBJ2-1; 13 nucleotides align to TRBD2. J was trimmed by 3 bases and V by 1 base; bases with no gene match: 0. CDR1 and CDR2 (germline): LGHNT, FRNRAP. This CDR3 has 16 residues. The CDR3 loop is CASGLGLAGGYNEQFF. The CDR3 region has the DNA TGTGCTAGTGGTTTGGGACTAGCGGGAGGCTACAATGAGCAGTTCTTC.

The V gene is TRBV11-2, the J gene TRBJ2-7; a possible D gene is TRBD1 (5 bases). Trimming stripped 6 bases from V and 0 bases from J, with 12 bases between. Per the germline V gene, CDR1 is SGHAT and CDR2 is FQNNGV. The CDR3 is 14 amino acids. The CDR3 DNA sequence: TGTGCCAGCAGAATAAGACAGTCCTCCTACGAGCAGTACTTC. Its protein is CASRIRQSSYEQYF.

The chain has TRBV10-3 and TRBJ1-1, with a tentative D call TRBD1 (5 bases). Germline CDR1 ENHRY, CDR2 SYGVKD. V was pared by 3 bases and J by 0 bases, with 8 bases between. The CDR3 is 14 amino acids. The CDR3 bases are TGTGCCATCAGTGAAAGGGACTTGAACACTGAAGCTTTCTTT. Translation: CAISERDLNTEAFF.

This rearrangement joins TRBV2 to TRBJ2-7; a weak D match, TRBD1 (6 bases). Germline V lookup: CDR1 SNHLY, CDR2 FYNNEI. This CDR3 comprises 12 residues. Trimming left V 5 bases short and J 4 bases short, with 9 bases between. CDR3 nucleotides: TGTGCCAGCAGTATACAGGGTTACGAGCAGTACTTC. It translates to CASSIQGYEQYF. Drawing the rest from reference TRBV2 and TRBJ2-7, the complete variable domain is EPEVTQTPSHQVTQMGQEVILRCVPISNHLYFYWYRQILGQKVEFLVSFYNNEISEKSEIFDDQFSVERPDGSNFTLKIRSTKLEDSAMYFCASSIQGYEQYFGPGTRLTVT.